This section outlines one TCR beta chain sequence together with its context. This sample was taken from a study of blood T cell repertoires in COVID-19. Study at large: From the United States, Italy and Spain came samples of acute and convalescent COVID-19. PBMCs, B-cell-depleted T cells, or T cells were the source of the cDNA or gDNA that made up the material.

The repertoire was sequenced with immunoSEQ multiplex PCR; TCRdb's copy has only in-frame clones and lacks some. The repertoire consists of 80,000 or so clones, with more than 65% occurring once and the leading ten covering approximately 12%. Germline V CDR1 and CDR2: SEHNR, FQNEAQ (reference sequence). This CDR3 contains 15 residues. V trimming: 2 bases; J trimming: 1 base; junction bases outside the gene matches: 2. The V call is TRBV7-9, the J call TRBJ2-1, with 7 nucleotides matching TRBD1. The receptor was isolated from a man older than 75 with acute or convalescent COVID-19. Sequencing was carried out using peripheral blood. CDR3: CASSLNRGSYNEQFF. The CDR3 DNA reads as TGTGCCAGCAGCTTAAACAGGGGATCCTACAATGAGCAGTTCTTC.